This T cell receptor (beta chain) emerged from a study of human T cells and chemical hapten exposure. For the study at large: Patients having alopecia areata, totalis or universalis were mostly female.

One entry per CDR3 protein, called by TCRdb with MiXCR from the RACE reads. The sample shows about 110,000 distinct CDR3 sequences, approximately 12% of them seen only once. A word on this clonotype: Its antigen is not identified.

Time point noted: pre-sensitization, week 0. Treatment reported: therapeutic diphenylcyclopropenone sensitization with weekly scalp DPC. V dropped 0 bases and J dropped 2; count of bases not matched to a gene: 1. CDR1 and CDR2 (germline): LGHDT, YNNKEL (reference sequence). The CDR3 loop spans 15 amino acids. Findings of the study overall: Expanded TCR sets contained significantly more large CDR3 similarity clusters than controls.

The sequence was collected from a woman in her fifties or sixties with alopecia areata. Some clones in this sample may be carry-over from other donors' samples. The sample in question was whole blood, obtained in connection with sensitization to the hapten diphenylcyclopropenone (DPC). This chain links TRBV3-1 with TRBJ2-1; TRBD2 aligns across 7 bases. Here the CDR3 reads CASSQDLAAYNEQFF. The CDR3, as DNA: TGTGCCAGCAGCCAAGATCTAGCGGCCTACAATGAGCAGTTCTTC.